This T cell receptor beta chain came from a study of early T cells in non-severe SARS-CoV-2 infection. Study observations and caveats: Using VDJdb, the matching emphasized anti-spike CD8 responses while missing private and CD4 specificities.

This clonotype has ten or more counts. Its antigen is unknown. The J segment lost 8 bases and the V segment lost 4 bases, leaving 5 bases of the junction unmatched. This CDR3 is 13 amino acids long. Germline values: CDR1 SGDLS, CDR2 YYNGEE. The protocol attached unique molecular identifiers to individual cDNA molecules. TCRdb recomputed calls from the 5' RACE reads with MiXCR, one row per CDR3 protein. The table has around 61,000 distinct CDR3 sequences, roughly 12% seen once; the top ten hold 2.9%. The TCR originated in an adult who was a healthcare worker with PCR-confirmed SARS-CoV-2 infection or an uninfected control (not recorded which). Sequencing was done on a sample of whole blood. The chain carries TRBV9 and TRBJ1-1; 10 nucleotides line up with TRBD1. The CDR3 bases are TGTGCCAGCAGCTCCCGGACAGGGGGAGAAGCTTTCTTT. Translation gives CASSSRTGGEAFF. Drawing the rest from reference TRBV9 and TRBJ1-1, the complete variable domain is DSGVTQTPKHLITATGQRVTLRCSPRSGDLSVYWYQQSLDQGLQFLIQYYNGEERAKGNILERFSAQQFPDLHSELNLSSLELGDSALYFCASSSRTGGEAFFGQGTRLTVV.